The rows below give T cell receptor beta chains drawn from one sample of a study of T cell responses to AZD1222 COVID-19 vaccine. Assay: immunoSEQ multiplex PCR; the TCRdb copy retains only in-frame clones and omits some. The repertoire has around 160,000 clones, approximately 89% of them found once; the top ten carry about 14%. Here the sequenced sample was peripheral blood, taken on day 0 of AZD1222 vaccination. The source of these receptors is an adult in good health. The CDR3 runs from the conserved cysteine through the conserved F or W. Each record gives: CDR3 length, clone size, J gene, V gene, D gene, CDR3 protein, CDR3 DNA. The D gene is left open where the match is weak. For some rows the clone size is stated as once, few or many, or as a class when expanded; others skip it.

CDR3 length: 13; clone size: -; J gene: TRBJ1-2; V gene: TRBV28; D gene: -; CDR3 protein: CASSSTVSYGYTF; CDR3 DNA: TGTGCCAGCAGTTCGACGGTTAGCTATGGCTACACCTTC
CDR3 length: 13; clone size: -; J gene: TRBJ1-5; V gene: TRBV6-5; D gene: -; CDR3 protein: CASSSGRGQPQHF; CDR3 DNA: TGTGCCAGCAGTTCAGGGAGGGGTCAGCCCCAGCATTTT
CDR3 length: 14; clone size: -; J gene: TRBJ1-2; V gene: TRBV19; D gene: -; CDR3 protein: CASRNLGSTDGYTF; CDR3 DNA: TGTGCCAGTAGGAACCTCGGGTCGACCGACGGCTACACCTTC
CDR3 length: 15; clone size: -; J gene: TRBJ2-7; V gene: TRBV18; D gene: -; CDR3 protein: CASSPSRGSQQEQYF; CDR3 DNA: TGTGCCAGCTCACCAAGCCGGGGGAGCCAGCAGGAGCAGTACTTC
CDR3 length: 14; clone size: -; J gene: TRBJ1-2; V gene: TRBV5-4; D gene: -; CDR3 protein: CASSRAGAFDGYTF; CDR3 DNA: TGTGCCAGCAGCCGGGCAGGGGCTTTTGATGGCTACACCTTC
CDR3 length: 17; clone size: -; J gene: TRBJ2-3; V gene: TRBV5-8; D gene: TRBD2; CDR3 protein: CASSFGLAGGSTDTQYF; CDR3 DNA: TGTGCCAGCAGCTTCGGACTAGCGGGGGGTAGCACAGATACGCAGTATTTT
CDR3 length: 13; clone size: -; J gene: TRBJ1-1; V gene: TRBV7-6; D gene: -; CDR3 protein: CASSLGTSTEAFF; CDR3 DNA: TGTGCCAGCAGCTTAGGAACTTCCACTGAAGCTTTCTTT
CDR3 length: 16; clone size: -; J gene: TRBJ2-7; V gene: TRBV11-2; D gene: -; CDR3 protein: CASSLADGGRRNEQYF; CDR3 DNA: TGTGCCAGCAGCTTAGCGGATGGCGGGCGGCGAAATGAGCAGTACTTC
CDR3 length: 15; clone size: -; J gene: TRBJ1-5; V gene: TRBV3-1/TRBV3-2; D gene: -; CDR3 protein: CASSQDLRAWQPQHF; CDR3 DNA: TGTGCCAGCAGCCAAGACCTGAGGGCTTGGCAGCCCCAGCATTTT
CDR3 length: 14; clone size: -; J gene: TRBJ2-1; V gene: TRBV18; D gene: TRBD2; CDR3 protein: CASSPQRGGNEQFF; CDR3 DNA: TGTGCCAGCTCACCCCAGCGGGGGGGTAATGAGCAGTTCTTC
CDR3 length: 12; clone size: -; J gene: TRBJ1-5; V gene: TRBV2; D gene: -; CDR3 protein: CASSLTAQPQHF; CDR3 DNA: TGTGCCAGCAGTCTGACCGCCCAGCCCCAGCATTTT
CDR3 length: 14; clone size: -; J gene: TRBJ1-2; V gene: TRBV7-9; D gene: -; CDR3 protein: CASSLSGGLDGYTF; CDR3 DNA: TGTGCCAGCAGCTTAAGCGGGGGCCTCGATGGCTACACCTTC
CDR3 length: 11; clone size: few; J gene: TRBJ1-1; V gene: TRBV29-1; D gene: -; CDR3 protein: CSVEGLTEAFF; CDR3 DNA: TGCAGCGTTGAAGGGCTCACTGAAGCTTTCTTT
CDR3 length: 18; clone size: -; J gene: TRBJ2-5; V gene: TRBV3-1/TRBV3-2; D gene: TRBD1; CDR3 protein: CASSQRDRGIFLRETQYF; CDR3 DNA: TGTGCCAGCAGCCAAAGGGACAGGGGGATTTTTCTCCGGGAGACCCAGTACTTC
CDR3 length: 15; clone size: -; J gene: TRBJ2-3; V gene: TRBV6-4; D gene: TRBD2; CDR3 protein: CASSAVAGGTDTQYF; CDR3 DNA: TGTGCCAGCAGCGCAGTAGCGGGGGGCACAGATACGCAGTATTTT
CDR3 length: 20; clone size: -; J gene: TRBJ2-5; V gene: TRBV5-1; D gene: TRBD1; CDR3 protein: CASSLAPPLIGTGAEETQYF; CDR3 DNA: TGCGCCAGCAGCTTGGCCCCTCCTTTAATCGGGACAGGGGCGGAGGAGACCCAGTACTTC
CDR3 length: 13; clone size: -; J gene: TRBJ1-2; V gene: TRBV27; D gene: -; CDR3 protein: CASSRNANYGYTF; CDR3 DNA: TGTGCCAGCAGTCGGAATGCTAACTATGGCTACACCTTC
CDR3 length: 14; clone size: -; J gene: TRBJ2-3; V gene: TRBV15; D gene: -; CDR3 protein: CATSSPAGTDTQYF; CDR3 DNA: TGTGCCACCAGCAGTCCAGCTGGCACAGATACGCAGTATTTT
CDR3 length: 14; clone size: once; J gene: TRBJ1-5; V gene: TRBV2; D gene: TRBD1; CDR3 protein: CASSATGEDQPQHF; CDR3 DNA: TGTGCCAGCAGTGCTACAGGGGAGGACCAGCCCCAGCATTTT
CDR3 length: 16; clone size: few; J gene: TRBJ2-5; V gene: TRBV13; D gene: TRBD1; CDR3 protein: CASSRQGASYQETQYF; CDR3 DNA: TGTGCCAGCAGCCGCCAGGGGGCCAGTTACCAAGAGACCCAGTACTTC
CDR3 length: 16; clone size: -; J gene: TRBJ1-1; V gene: TRBV19; D gene: -; CDR3 protein: CASSIPQGSVNTEAFF; CDR3 DNA: TGTGCCAGTAGTATACCCCAGGGCAGCGTGAACACTGAAGCTTTCTTT
CDR3 length: 15; clone size: -; J gene: TRBJ1-5; V gene: TRBV7-2; D gene: -; CDR3 protein: CASSNLGVSNQPQHF; CDR3 DNA: TGTGCCAGCAGTAATTTGGGGGTTAGCAATCAGCCCCAGCATTTT
CDR3 length: 14; clone size: few; J gene: TRBJ2-7; V gene: TRBV3-1/TRBV3-2; D gene: TRBD2; CDR3 protein: CASSPSGGTYEQYF; CDR3 DNA: TGTGCCAGCAGCCCGAGCGGGGGAACCTACGAGCAGTACTTC
CDR3 length: 17; clone size: once; J gene: TRBJ1-2; V gene: TRBV18; D gene: -; CDR3 protein: CASSPPTQSSTNYGYTF; CDR3 DNA: TGTGCCAGCTCACCACCTACACAGAGCTCAACTAACTATGGCTACACCTTC
CDR3 length: 17; clone size: once; J gene: TRBJ2-7; V gene: TRBV7-2; D gene: -; CDR3 protein: CASSLGGGRPSSYEQYF; CDR3 DNA: TGTGCCAGCAGCTTAGGAGGTGGGCGGCCAAGCTCCTACGAGCAGTACTTC
CDR3 length: 15; clone size: -; J gene: TRBJ1-1; V gene: TRBV6-5; D gene: -; CDR3 protein: CASSYGGLVNTEAFF; CDR3 DNA: TGTGCCAGCAGTTACGGGGGGCTAGTGAACACTGAAGCTTTCTTT
CDR3 length: 13; clone size: -; J gene: TRBJ2-7; V gene: TRBV19; D gene: -; CDR3 protein: CASSILLGYEQYF; CDR3 DNA: TGTGCCAGTAGTATCTTGTTGGGCTACGAGCAGTACTTC
CDR3 length: 12; clone size: once; J gene: TRBJ1-2; V gene: TRBV3-1/TRBV3-2; D gene: -; CDR3 protein: CASSLSGRGYTF; CDR3 DNA: TGTGCCAGCAGCCTTTCCGGGCGCGGCTACACCTTC
CDR3 length: 16; clone size: -; J gene: TRBJ1-3; V gene: TRBV11-2; D gene: -; CDR3 protein: CASSSTIHRSGNTIYF; CDR3 DNA: TGTGCCAGCAGCTCCACCATCCACAGGTCTGGAAACACCATATATTTT
CDR3 length: 14; clone size: -; J gene: TRBJ1-6; V gene: TRBV6-5; D gene: TRBD1; CDR3 protein: CAGAKTGTNSPLHF; CDR3 DNA: TGTGCCGGGGCTAAGACAGGGACAAATTCACCCCTCCACTTT
CDR3 length: 15; clone size: -; J gene: TRBJ1-1; V gene: TRBV7-9; D gene: -; CDR3 protein: CASSSVTGMNTEAFF; CDR3 DNA: TGTGCCAGCAGCTCCGTGACAGGCATGAACACTGAAGCTTTCTTT
CDR3 length: 13; clone size: -; J gene: TRBJ1-2; V gene: TRBV4-1; D gene: -; CDR3 protein: CASSQTVYYGYTF; CDR3 DNA: TGCGCCAGCAGCCAGACAGTTTACTATGGCTACACCTTC
CDR3 length: 15; clone size: -; J gene: TRBJ1-2; V gene: TRBV18; D gene: -; CDR3 protein: CASSPRPQMGDGDTF; CDR3 DNA: TGTGCCAGCTCTCCACGACCGCAAATGGGGGACGGAGACACCTTC
CDR3 length: 12; clone size: -; J gene: TRBJ2-1; V gene: TRBV2; D gene: -; CDR3 protein: CASSEYRNEQFF; CDR3 DNA: TGTGCCAGCAGTGAATACCGGAATGAGCAGTTCTTC
CDR3 length: 13; clone size: -; J gene: TRBJ1-5; V gene: TRBV12-3/TRBV12-4; D gene: -; CDR3 protein: CASSLDSNQPQHF; CDR3 DNA: TGTGCCAGCAGTCTGGACAGCAATCAGCCCCAGCATTTT
CDR3 length: 17; clone size: -; J gene: TRBJ2-2; V gene: TRBV4-2; D gene: TRBD2; CDR3 protein: CASSHPSGGLNTGELFF; CDR3 DNA: TGTGCCAGCAGCCATCCTAGCGGGGGGCTGAACACCGGGGAGCTGTTTTTT
CDR3 length: 15; clone size: -; J gene: TRBJ2-3; V gene: TRBV13; D gene: -; CDR3 protein: CASSLGGTSTDTQYF; CDR3 DNA: TGTGCCAGCAGCTTAGGCGGCACTAGCACAGATACGCAGTATTTT
CDR3 length: 15; clone size: -; J gene: TRBJ1-5; V gene: TRBV19; D gene: -; CDR3 protein: CASQLGKGSNQPQHF; CDR3 DNA: TGTGCCTCGCAGCTCGGGAAAGGGAGCAATCAGCCCCAGCATTTT
CDR3 length: 11; clone size: once; J gene: TRBJ2-7; V gene: TRBV7-8; D gene: -; CDR3 protein: CASSLNYEQYF; CDR3 DNA: TGTGCCAGCAGCTTAAACTACGAGCAGTACTTC
CDR3 length: 13; clone size: once; J gene: TRBJ1-5; V gene: TRBV28; D gene: -; CDR3 protein: CASSLRGDQPQHF; CDR3 DNA: TGTGCCAGCAGTTTACGAGGGGATCAGCCCCAGCATTTT
CDR3 length: 15; clone size: -; J gene: TRBJ2-7; V gene: TRBV6-2/TRBV6-3; D gene: TRBD1; CDR3 protein: CASSRPGQGSYEQYF; CDR3 DNA: TGTGCCAGCAGCCGACCGGGACAGGGATCCTACGAGCAGTACTTC
CDR3 length: 13; clone size: -; J gene: TRBJ2-7; V gene: TRBV11-2; D gene: -; CDR3 protein: CASSSRRVYEQYF; CDR3 DNA: TGTGCCAGCAGCAGCCGTAGGGTCTACGAGCAGTACTTC
CDR3 length: 13; clone size: -; J gene: TRBJ1-4; V gene: TRBV5-3; D gene: -; CDR3 protein: CARSLHLKGKLFF; CDR3 DNA: TGTGCCAGAAGCTTGCACTTAAAGGGAAAACTGTTTTTT
CDR3 length: 16; clone size: once; J gene: TRBJ1-1; V gene: TRBV3-1/TRBV3-2; D gene: TRBD1; CDR3 protein: CASSPRIGTGNTEAFF; CDR3 DNA: TGTGCCAGCAGCCCTCGGATCGGGACAGGGAACACTGAAGCTTTCTTT
CDR3 length: 15; clone size: -; J gene: TRBJ1-2; V gene: TRBV6-5; D gene: -; CDR3 protein: CASSPHRSANYGYTF; CDR3 DNA: TGTGCCAGCAGTCCCCATAGGAGCGCGAACTATGGCTACACCTTC
CDR3 length: 13; clone size: -; J gene: TRBJ1-1; V gene: TRBV29-1; D gene: -; CDR3 protein: CSGHIGMNTEAFF; CDR3 DNA: TGCAGCGGTCATATCGGTATGAACACTGAAGCTTTCTTT
CDR3 length: 12; clone size: -; J gene: TRBJ2-3; V gene: TRBV4-3; D gene: -; CDR3 protein: CASSQDTNTQYF; CDR3 DNA: TGCGCCAGCAGCCAAGATACAAATACGCAGTATTTT
CDR3 length: 13; clone size: once; J gene: TRBJ1-1; V gene: TRBV18; D gene: -; CDR3 protein: CASSEDLNTEAFF; CDR3 DNA: TGTGCCAGCTCAGAGGACTTGAACACTGAAGCTTTCTTT
CDR3 length: 14; clone size: once; J gene: TRBJ2-2; V gene: TRBV23-1; D gene: -; CDR3 protein: CASSQSGGYGELFF; CDR3 DNA: TGCGCCAGCAGTCAATCAGGAGGTTACGGGGAGCTGTTTTTT
CDR3 length: 15; clone size: -; J gene: TRBJ1-5; V gene: TRBV6-5; D gene: -; CDR3 protein: CASSYSFKASQPQHF; CDR3 DNA: TGTGCCAGCAGTTACTCGTTTAAGGCTTCTCAGCCCCAGCATTTT
CDR3 length: 13; clone size: once; J gene: TRBJ1-2; V gene: TRBV7-2; D gene: -; CDR3 protein: CASRPNAGYGYTF; CDR3 DNA: TGTGCCAGCAGGCCTAACGCCGGATATGGCTACACCTTC
CDR3 length: 12; clone size: -; J gene: TRBJ2-3; V gene: TRBV3-1/TRBV3-2; D gene: -; CDR3 protein: CASSPSTDTQYF; CDR3 DNA: TGTGCCAGCAGCCCTAGCACAGATACGCAGTATTTT
CDR3 length: 15; clone size: once; J gene: TRBJ2-1; V gene: TRBV19; D gene: TRBD2; CDR3 protein: CASAPGLAGFNEQFF; CDR3 DNA: TGTGCCAGTGCCCCGGGACTAGCGGGGTTCAATGAGCAGTTCTTC
CDR3 length: 17; clone size: -; J gene: TRBJ2-3; V gene: TRBV15; D gene: TRBD2; CDR3 protein: CATSRFTSGGGTDTQYF; CDR3 DNA: TGTGCCACCAGCCGCTTTACTAGCGGGGGGGGCACAGATACGCAGTATTTT
CDR3 length: 14; clone size: -; J gene: TRBJ2-7; V gene: TRBV4-1; D gene: -; CDR3 protein: CASSQTPRGYEQYF; CDR3 DNA: TGCGCCAGCAGCCAAACCCCCAGGGGCTACGAGCAGTACTTC
CDR3 length: 14; clone size: -; J gene: TRBJ2-3; V gene: TRBV28; D gene: -; CDR3 protein: CASRRDLARDTQYF; CDR3 DNA: TGTGCCAGCAGGCGGGACCTAGCACGAGATACGCAGTATTTT